The rows below give T cell receptor beta chains drawn from one sample of a study of OX40 agonist ivuxolimab in advanced cancers. Some clones are missing from TCRdb's copy, which holds only in-frame ones; the method was immunoSEQ multiplex PCR. The table includes 50,000 to 55,000 clones, 75% to 90% detected once. Sequenced here: CD4+ or CD8+ T cells sorted from blood, sampled in a trial of the OX40 agonist ivuxolimab. The source of these receptors is an adult with an advanced solid tumor such as melanoma, head and neck, liver or kidney cancer. Each CDR3 is given with its conserved first and last residue. Fields, in order: J gene, clone size, D gene, V gene, CDR3 DNA, CDR3 protein. D genes are given only for firm matches. Rows may omit the clone size; those that give it use once, few, many or a size class.

TRBJ2-1,NA,TRBD2,TRBV11-2,TGTGCCAGCAGCTCGAGCGGGACCACCTACAATGAGCAGTTCTTC,CASSSSGTTYNEQFF
TRBJ2-2,once,TRBD2,TRBV6-1,TGTGCCAGCAGAGCCCTGGGGGGGGACACCGGGGAGCTGTTTTTT,CASRALGGDTGELFF
TRBJ2-2,NA,NA,TRBV5-1,TGCGCCAGCAGCCCCAGGCCGGGGATGAACACCGGGGAGCTGTTTTTT,CASSPRPGMNTGELFF
TRBJ2-2,NA,NA,TRBV5-1,TGCGCCAGCAGTTTCCTAGCCACGAAAAACACCGGGGAGCTGTTTTTT,CASSFLATKNTGELFF
TRBJ2-3,NA,TRBD1,TRBV4-1,TGCGCCAGCAGCCTCGCCGGGACAGGGGTTTCCTCTAGCACAGATACGCAGTATTTT,CASSLAGTGVSSSTDTQYF
TRBJ2-1,once,NA,TRBV9,TGTGCCAGCAGCCCACATACAGGGAACAATGAGCAGTTCTTC,CASSPHTGNNEQFF
TRBJ1-2,NA,NA,TRBV4-3,TGCGCCAGCAGCCAACAACCAGATACTAACTATGGCTACACCTTC,CASSQQPDTNYGYTF
TRBJ2-2,NA,NA,TRBV28,TGTGCCAGCAGTTTTCCCGGGGTCAACACCGGGGAGCTGTTTTTT,CASSFPGVNTGELFF
TRBJ2-1,NA,NA,TRBV30,TGTGCCTGGAGTGGTGCTTCCTACAATGAGCAGTTCTTC,CAWSGASYNEQFF
TRBJ1-2,once,TRBD1,TRBV5-6,TGTGCCAGCAGCTTCCGGGACAGGGGGAGCTATGGCTACACCTTC,CASSFRDRGSYGYTF
TRBJ1-1,NA,NA,TRBV19,TGTGCCAGTAGTAGATTTGAGGCTTTCTTT,CASSRFEAFF
TRBJ2-6,NA,NA,TRBV21-1,TGTGCCAGCAGCAAGGACAGGGCTGGGGCCAACGTCCTGACTTTC,CASSKDRAGANVLTF
TRBJ1-3,NA,TRBD1,TRBV5-1,TGCGCCAGCAGCTTGTTCGGAGAGGGGGCGAGTGGAAACACCATATATTTT,CASSLFGEGASGNTIYF